The next 22 T cell receptor beta chains were all read from a single sample in a study of OX40 agonist ivuxolimab in advanced cancers. Sequencing used immunoSEQ multiplex PCR; TCRdb keeps in-frame clones, though not all of them. The sample contains some 58,000 clones, more than 80% of which appear only once. The source was CD4+ or CD8+ T cells sorted from blood, collected in a trial of the OX40 agonist ivuxolimab. These receptor sequences come from an adult with an advanced solid tumor such as melanoma, head and neck, liver or kidney cancer.

This chain uses TRBV4-2 with TRBJ2-1; D unclear. Germline-derived CDR1 and CDR2 are LGHNA and YNFKEQ. The CDR3 is 16 amino acids. With 0 bases removed from V and 7 bases from J, the gap between germline ends came to 16 bases. This CDR3 is CASSQDQLLSRNEQFF. In DNA, the CDR3 is TGTGCCAGCAGCCAAGATCAGCTACTATCGCGGAATGAGCAGTTCTTC.

The CDR3 DNA is TGTGCCAGCAGCCAACCAGGGGGCCCTATTGAAGCTTTCTTT. Its translation: CASSQPGGPIEAFF. The V and J genes are TRBV4-2 and TRBJ1-1, with 8 bases that match TRBD1. Germline-derived CDR1 and CDR2 are LGHNA and YNFKEQ. CDR3 size: 14 residues. After removal of 2 bases from V and 7 bases from J, the junction contained 6 bases not matched to a gene.

This chain joins TRBV11-1 and TRBJ1-5, with unresolved D. Germline V gene sequence: CDR1 SGHAT, CDR2 FQDESV (reference sequence). Trimming stripped 1 base from V and 0 bases from J, with 7 bases between. The CDR3 has 15 amino acids. The chain's CDR3 is CASSLEGYSNQPQHF. The CDR3 region has the DNA TGTGCCAGCAGCTTAGAGGGATATAGCAATCAGCCCCAGCATTTT.

The chain combines TRBV30 with TRBJ2-1; 9 bases are a match to TRBD2. Germline V gene data show CDR1 as GTSNPN and CDR2 as SVGIG (reference sequence). The CDR3 has 15 amino acids. Trimming cost V 3 bases and J 0 bases; bases outside gene matches: 3. Here the CDR3 DNA reads TGTGCCTGGAGGCGGGAGGGTTTCTCCTACAATGAGCAGTTCTTC. Translating gives CAWRREGFSYNEQFF. Using reference TRBV30 and TRBJ2-1 for the parts outside the CDR3, the full variable domain is SQTIHQWPATLVQPVGSPLSLECTVEGTSNPNLYWYRQAAGRGLQLLFYSVGIGQISSEVPQNLSASRPQDRQFILSSKKLLLSDSGFYLCAWRREGFSYNEQFFGPGTRLTVL.

The chain uses TRBV11-3 and TRBJ2-1; 10 bases align to TRBD2. Per germline, CDR1 SGHNT and CDR2 YENEEA. CDR3 size: 12 residues. The junction had 5 bases not matched to a gene; V was cut back by 5 bases and J by 13 bases. The CDR3 loop reads CASSTPSGRQFF. The CDR3 bases are TGTGCCAGCAGCACACCTAGCGGGAGACAGTTCTTC. Variable domain in full (rest from reference TRBV11-3 and TRBJ2-1): EAGVVQSPRYKIIEKKQPVAFWCNPISGHNTLYWYLQNLGQGPELLIRYENEEAVDDSQLPKDRFSAERLKGVDSTLKIQPAELGDSAVYLCASSTPSGRQFFGPGTRLTVL.

The chain has TRBV28 and TRBJ2-7, with TRBD1 matching over 8 bases. Germline V gene sequence: CDR1 MDHEN, CDR2 SYDVKM. This CDR3 has 16 residues. Trimming removed 7 bases from V and 0 bases from J; junction bases left unmatched: 11. CDR3 amino acids: CASTRAGGLSSYEQYF. The CDR3 DNA follows: TGTGCCAGCACCCGGGCAGGGGGCCTTAGCTCCTACGAGCAGTACTTC.

The CDR3: CASSPRGVYNSPLHF. The CDR3 region has the DNA TGTGCCAGCAGCCCCCGAGGGGTTTATAATTCACCCCTCCACTTT. J is TRBJ1-6 and V is TRBV5-6, with D perhaps TRBD1 (5 bases). CDR3 length equals 15 residues. Germline V gene sequence: CDR1 SGHDT, CDR2 YYEEEE. Trimming left V 4 bases short and J 4 bases short, with 12 bases between. Complete variable domain (other parts from reference TRBV5-6 and TRBJ1-6): DAGVTQSPTHLIKTRGQQVTLRCSPKSGHDTVSWYQQALGQGPQFIFQYYEEEERQRGNFPDRFSGHQFPNYSSELNVNALLLGDSALYLCASSPRGVYNSPLHFGNGTRLTVT.

The chain links TRBV7-3 to TRBJ2-1; D gene ambiguous. V was trimmed by 0 bases and J by 8 bases, leaving 5 bases between them. Germline-derived CDR1 and CDR2 are SGHTA and FQGTGA. The CDR3 has 12 amino acids. CDR3: CASSLTRDEQFF. For the CDR3, the DNA is TGTGCCAGCAGCTTAACCCGTGATGAGCAGTTCTTC.

This clone turned up a few times. This sequence joins TRBV5-8 and TRBJ1-4, with TRBD1 as a possible D gene (5 bases). This CDR3 spans 11 amino acids. Trimming pared 4 bases from V and 12 bases from J, leaving 10 bases between. Germline V gives CDR1 SGHTS, CDR2 YDEGEE. The CDR3 sequence is CASSIRDQLFF. In nucleotides, the CDR3 is TGTGCCAGCAGCATCCGGGACCAACTGTTTTTT.

V usage is TRBV7-9 and J usage is TRBJ2-3; D gene uncertain. Trimming took off 1 base at V and 1 base at J, with 6 bases between the two ends. The CDR3 covers 14 residues. In germline, CDR1 is SEHNR, CDR2 FQNEAQ (reference sequence). CDR3 amino acids: CASSLVGGTDTQYF. CDR3 DNA sequence: TGTGCCAGCAGCTTAGTGGGCGGCACAGATACGCAGTATTTT. The full variable domain, its missing parts supplied by reference TRBV7-9 and TRBJ2-3, is DTGVSQNPRHKITKRGQNVTFRCDPISEHNRLYWYRQTLGQGPEFLTYFQNEAQLEKSRLLSDRFSAERPKGSFSTLEIQRTEQGDSAMYLCASSLVGGTDTQYFGPGTRLTVL.

V usage is TRBV2 and J usage is TRBJ1-4, with 7 bases aligning to TRBD1. The J segment lost 7 bases and the V segment lost 6 bases, leaving 5 bases of the junction unmatched. Germline CDR1 reads SNHLY; CDR2 reads FYNNEI. The CDR3 loop spans 13 amino acids. The CDR3 sequence: CASSQDRAEKLFF. The CDR3, as DNA: TGTGCCAGCAGCCAAGACAGGGCTGAAAAACTGTTTTTT.

Worth noting for this clone: The sample has other DNA sequences that encode this CDR3 too. The chain is built from TRBV7-9 and TRBJ1-4, with unresolved D. Germline V gene data show CDR1 as SEHNR and CDR2 as FQNEAQ (reference sequence). The V and J ends lost 1 base and 8 bases respectively, with 5 bases between them. The CDR3 is 12 residues long. This CDR3 is CASSLVGEKLFF. In DNA form, the CDR3 reads TGTGCCAGCAGCTTAGTGGGGGAAAAACTGTTTTTT.

The V gene is TRBV7-2, the J gene TRBJ2-1; no clear D gene. Germline-derived CDR1 and CDR2 are SGHTA and FQGNSA. Trimming shortened V by 2 bases and J by 6 bases, and 11 bases separated the two germline ends. The CDR3 extends over 14 amino acids. CDR3 in DNA: TGTGCCAGCAGCTTAAGATTGACGGCCAATGAGCAGTTCTTC. Amino acids: CASSLRLTANEQFF. Full variable domain (missing parts from reference TRBV7-2 and TRBJ2-1): GAGVSQSPSNKVTEKGKDVELRCDPISGHTALYWYRQSLGQGLEFLIYFQGNSAPDKSGLPSDRFSAERTGGSVSTLTIQRTQQEDSAVYLCASSLRLTANEQFFGPGTRLTVL.

This chain connects TRBV18 to TRBJ1-5, with a possible D match to TRBD1 (5 bases). Germline V gene sequence: CDR1 KGHSH, CDR2 LQKENI. V lost 6 bases, J lost 3 bases, and 15 bases lay in between. The length of the CDR3 is 15 residues. The CDR3 loop is CASSVSGGANQPQHF. CDR3 sequence (DNA): TGTGCCAGCTCCGTATCAGGCGGGGCCAATCAGCCCCAGCATTTT.

This chain uses TRBV11-3 with TRBJ1-6; tentative D call: TRBD1 (5 bases). This CDR3 spans 13 amino acids. Deletions cut 3 bases from V and 10 bases from J, with 10 bases between. Per germline, CDR1 SGHNT and CDR2 YENEEA. The CDR3 DNA reads as TGTGCCAGCAGCTTCGGGGGAAGATCACCCCTCCACTTT. This encodes CASSFGGRSPLHF.

This clone has just a few counts. CDR3 region: CASSVETGTGNEQYF. CDR3 sequence (DNA): TGTGCCAGCAGCGTAGAGACAGGGACAGGTAACGAGCAGTACTTC. This chain uses TRBV9 with TRBJ2-7, with 8 nucleotides matching TRBD1. Germline V gives CDR1 SGDLS, CDR2 YYNGEE. Trimming removed 0 bases from V and 5 bases from J; junction bases left unmatched: 7. The CDR3 runs to 15 residues.

The rearrangement links TRBV20-1 to TRBJ2-7; possible D gene TRBD1, 6 bases. Trimming took off 5 bases at V and 5 bases at J, with 10 bases between the two ends. Germline V gives CDR1 DFQATT, CDR2 SNEGSKA (reference sequence). The CDR3 is made up of 11 amino acids. CDR3 loop: CSAHRAHEQYF. CDR3 bases: TGCAGTGCTCACAGGGCCCACGAGCAGTACTTC.

The chain links TRBV5-1 to TRBJ2-7; possible D gene TRBD2, 5 bases. This CDR3 is built from 15 residues. Per the germline V gene, CDR1 is SGHRS and CDR2 is YFSETQ. V gave up 0 bases and J gave up 5 bases, with 15 bases separating them. The CDR3 region has the DNA TGCGCCAGCAGCTTGGCCGGGGATCTGTCCCACGAGCAGTACTTC. Its protein product is CASSLAGDLSHEQYF.

This sequence joins TRBV6-5 and TRBJ2-1; D gene unclear. V was pared by 6 bases and J by 5 bases, with 11 bases between. Germline V gene lookup returns CDR1 MNHEY and CDR2 SVGAGI. CDR3 length: 13 residues. CDR3 bases: TGTGCCAGCAGCCCCCGCGTTGACAATGAGCAGTTCTTC. Amino acids: CASSPRVDNEQFF.

This clone was observed once. This chain joins TRBV6-1 and TRBJ1-5, with TRBD1 matching 7 bases. The CDR3 loop spans 13 amino acids. Germline CDR1 reads MNHNS; CDR2 reads SASEGT. Trimming cost V 6 bases and J 7 bases; bases outside gene matches: 6. The CDR3 here is CASSQGQLQPQHF. CDR3 bases: TGTGCCAGCAGCCAGGGACAGTTACAGCCCCAGCATTTT.

The rearrangement uses TRBV5-1 and TRBJ2-4, with no clear D. The CDR3 consists of 17 residues. CDR1 is SGHRS and CDR2 is YFSETQ in the germline V gene. V lost 0 bases to trimming and J lost 0 bases, with 13 bases between them. The CDR3 is CASSLVSPRLAKNIQYF. CDR3 nucleotide sequence: TGCGCCAGCAGCTTGGTGTCTCCGCGTTTAGCCAAAAACATTCAGTACTTC.

J is TRBJ2-1 and V is TRBV7-9; D gene unclear. The CDR3 contains 11 residues. V shed 3 bases and J shed 8 bases, with 5 bases lying between them. Per germline, CDR1 SEHNR and CDR2 FQNEAQ (reference sequence). CDR3: CASSLSDEQFF. The CDR3 region has the DNA TGTGCCAGCAGCTTGAGCGATGAGCAGTTCTTC.